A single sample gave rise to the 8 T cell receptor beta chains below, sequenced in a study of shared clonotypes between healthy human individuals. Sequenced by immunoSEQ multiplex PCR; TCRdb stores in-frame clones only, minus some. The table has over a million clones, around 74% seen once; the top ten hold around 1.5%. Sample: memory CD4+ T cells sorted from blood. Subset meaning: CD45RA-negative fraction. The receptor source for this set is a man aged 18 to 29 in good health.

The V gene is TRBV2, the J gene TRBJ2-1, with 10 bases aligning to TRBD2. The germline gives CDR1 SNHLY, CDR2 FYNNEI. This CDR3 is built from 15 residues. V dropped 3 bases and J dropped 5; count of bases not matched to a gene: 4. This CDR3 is CASSDSGRGDNEQFF. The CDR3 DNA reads TGTGCCAGCAGTGACAGCGGGAGGGGAGACAATGAGCAGTTCTTC.

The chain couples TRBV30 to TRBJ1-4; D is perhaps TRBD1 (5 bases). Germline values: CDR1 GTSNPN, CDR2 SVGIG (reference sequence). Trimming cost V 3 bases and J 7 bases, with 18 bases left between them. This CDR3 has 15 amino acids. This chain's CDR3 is CAWSSGQGGFEKLFF. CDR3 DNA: TGTGCCTGGAGCTCCGGGCAGGGCGGGTTTGAAAAACTGTTTTTT. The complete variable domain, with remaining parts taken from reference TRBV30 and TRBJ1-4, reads SQTIHQWPATLVQPVGSPLSLECTVEGTSNPNLYWYRQAAGRGLQLLFYSVGIGQISSEVPQNLSASRPQDRQFILSSKKLLLSDSGFYLCAWSSGQGGFEKLFFGSGTQLSVL.

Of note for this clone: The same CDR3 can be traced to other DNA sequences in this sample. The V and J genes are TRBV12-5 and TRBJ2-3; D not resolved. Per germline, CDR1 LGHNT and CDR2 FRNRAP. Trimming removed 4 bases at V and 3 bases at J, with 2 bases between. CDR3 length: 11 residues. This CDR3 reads CASGSTDTQYF. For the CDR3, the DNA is TGTGCTAGTGGTTCAACAGATACGCAGTATTTT.

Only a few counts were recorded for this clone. The CDR3 coding sequence is TGTGCCAGCAGCTTGGGACAGGGGATGAAAGAGACCCAGTACTTC. This encodes CASSLGQGMKETQYF. This chain links TRBV5-6 with TRBJ2-5, with 8 bases aligning to TRBD1. This CDR3 is 15 amino acids long. Germline V lookup: CDR1 SGHDT, CDR2 YYEEEE. Trimming removed 0 bases from V and 3 bases from J; junction bases left unmatched: 4.

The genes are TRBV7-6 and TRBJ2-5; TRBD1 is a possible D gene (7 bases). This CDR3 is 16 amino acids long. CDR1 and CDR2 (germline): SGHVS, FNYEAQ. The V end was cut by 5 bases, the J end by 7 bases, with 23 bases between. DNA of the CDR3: TGTGCCAGCAGCCTTGGGATAGGGGGCGAGGAGGGGACCCAGTACTTC. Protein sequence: CASSLGIGGEEGTQYF.

CDR3 loop: CASSRAPVGSYNEQFF. The CDR3 nucleotides read TGCGCCAGCAGCCGGGCCCCGGTGGGGTCCTACAATGAGCAGTTCTTC. The rearrangement links TRBV5-1 to TRBJ2-1; D is unresolved. Germline CDR1 reads SGHRS; CDR2 reads YFSETQ. The CDR3 covers 16 residues. Trimming stripped 4 bases from V and 1 base from J, with 15 bases between.

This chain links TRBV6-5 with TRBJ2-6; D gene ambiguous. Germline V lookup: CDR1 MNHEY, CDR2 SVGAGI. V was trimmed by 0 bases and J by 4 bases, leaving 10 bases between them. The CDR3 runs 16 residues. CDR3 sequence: CASSYSSASGANVLTF. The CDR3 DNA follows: TGTGCCAGCAGTTACTCTTCGGCCTCCGGGGCCAACGTCCTGACTTTC.

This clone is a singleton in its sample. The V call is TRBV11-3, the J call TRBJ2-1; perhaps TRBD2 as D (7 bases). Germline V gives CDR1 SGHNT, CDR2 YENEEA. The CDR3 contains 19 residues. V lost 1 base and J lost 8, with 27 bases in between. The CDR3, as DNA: TGTGCCAGCAGCTTAGGGACGAGGGGGGGCCTAGGATTAGGGGATGAGCAGTTCTTC. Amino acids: CASSLGTRGGLGLGDEQFF.